This T cell receptor (beta chain) appears in the sequencing data of a study of T-cell reconstitution after alpha-beta-depleted transplantation in children. Points from the study as a whole: It was reported that alpha-beta T cells came from several hundred expanded graft clones (about two months after transplant). Most T-cell counts and diversity one year after the transplant came from T cells that were newly produced. High day-60 TCRbeta diversity in some patients came from surviving recipient T cells and thymic progenitors.

It was with unique molecular identifiers that the TCRbeta library was prepared. TCRdb analysed the PCR reads with MiXCR anew, one entry per CDR3 protein. The repertoire holds 900,000 or so distinct CDR3 sequences, with approximately 15% as singletons. Unmatched junction bases numbered 0, after V lost 6 bases and J lost 1 base. This CDR3 comprises 13 residues. Germline CDR1 and CDR2: MNHNS and SASEGT. This clonotype came up many times. Its target is not known. This chain links TRBV6-1 with TRBJ1-1, with TRBD1 matching over 9 bases. The input for sequencing was PBMCs, mostly from graft donor cells, taken 360 days after TCRalphabeta/CD19-depleted stem cell transplant. The TCR comes from a male patient between 10 and 17 years old who had a stem cell transplant for acute lymphoblastic leukemia, so the T cells may come from the graft donor. The CDR3 nucleotides are TGTGCCAGCAGGGACAGGGGGAACACTGAAGCTTTCTTT. It translates to CASRDRGNTEAFF.